These T cell receptor beta chains were read from a single sample in a study of cytomegalovirus exposure and HLA in healthy donors. Some clones are missing from TCRdb's copy, which holds only in-frame ones; the method was immunoSEQ multiplex PCR. Among roughly 190,000 clones, around 75% were seen once, and the ten largest hold over 1.5%. The sample comprised PBMCs. The source of these receptors is a woman younger than 45 in good health and CMV-seronegative. Both conserved end residues are part of each CDR3. The D gene is left open where the match is weak. The size of a clone is reported for some rows only, either as once, few or many, or as a class for expanded clones.

CDR3	DNA	V	J	D	size
CASSDRRGYNNYGYTF	TGTGCCAGCAGTGATCGCCGCGGCTACAACAACTATGGCTACACCTTC	TRBV6-1	TRBJ1-2	.	.
CASSFLAGLSYNEQFF	TGTGCCAGCAGCTTTCTAGCGGGGCTGTCCTACAATGAGCAGTTCTTC	TRBV7-9	TRBJ2-1	TRBD2	.
CASSLETGQGAREQFF	TGTGCCAGCAGCCTAGAGACGGGACAGGGGGCGCGTGAGCAGTTCTTC	TRBV4-2	TRBJ2-1	TRBD1	.
CASKVGINTEAFF	TGTGCCAGCAAGGTGGGCATAAACACTGAAGCTTTCTTT	TRBV2	TRBJ1-1	.	.
CASSRGDRAYGYTF	TGTGCCAGCAGTCGAGGGGACAGGGCCTATGGCTACACCTTC	TRBV6-1	TRBJ1-2	TRBD1	.
CASSSGTLLAKNIQYF	TGTGCCAGCAGCTCCGGGACACTGCTAGCCAAAAACATTCAGTACTTC	TRBV7-2	TRBJ2-4	.	few
CASSHPRGGQTSTDTQYF	TGTGCCAGCAGCCACCCGCGGGGGGGACAGACTAGCACAGATACGCAGTATTTT	TRBV7-3	TRBJ2-3	TRBD2	.
CASSKGRDGSSYEQYF	TGTGCCAGCAGCAAAGGGCGGGACGGGAGCTCCTACGAGCAGTACTTC	TRBV7-8	TRBJ2-7	.	.
CASSHAYDTTGKGTEAFF	TGTGCCAGCAGCCACGCCTACGACACGACAGGGAAGGGCACTGAAGCTTTCTTT	TRBV7-9	TRBJ1-1	TRBD1	.
CASSQFSGGWGEKLFF	TGTGCCAGCAGCCAATTTTCAGGGGGCTGGGGGGAAAAACTGTTTTTT	TRBV4-2	TRBJ1-4	TRBD1	.
CASSLGVGRGSNQPQHF	TGTGCCAGCAGCTTAGGTGTGGGCAGGGGAAGCAATCAGCCCCAGCATTTT	TRBV7-8	TRBJ1-5	.	.
CSVGDRGNQPQHF	TGCAGCGTTGGGGACAGGGGCAATCAGCCCCAGCATTTT	TRBV29-1	TRBJ1-5	TRBD1	.
CASSDPGQGFAREKLFF	TGTGCCAGCAGTGACCCGGGACAGGGTTTCGCAAGGGAAAAACTGTTTTTT	TRBV6-1	TRBJ1-4	TRBD1	.
CASSESVGQGAYEQYF	TGTGCCAGCAGTGAATCCGTTGGACAGGGGGCTTACGAGCAGTACTTC	TRBV6-1	TRBJ2-7	TRBD1	.
CAISAQREAFSYEQYF	TGTGCCATCAGTGCCCAGCGGGAGGCTTTCTCCTACGAGCAGTACTTC	TRBV10-3	TRBJ2-7	TRBD2	.
CASSLEGLRTDTQYF	TGTGCCAGCAGCTTGGAAGGACTTCGCACAGATACGCAGTATTTT	TRBV5-8	TRBJ2-3	.	.
CASSVLQGLRETQYF	TGTGCCAGCAGTGTCCTGCAGGGCCTCAGGGAGACCCAGTACTTC	TRBV2	TRBJ2-5	.	.
CASRTGISNTIYF	TGTGCCAGCAGGACAGGGATCAGCAACACCATATATTTT	TRBV2	TRBJ1-3	TRBD1	.
CASSPSGSYEQYF	TGTGCCAGCAGCCCGTCAGGCTCCTACGAGCAGTACTTC	TRBV4-2	TRBJ2-7	.	.
CASSITGGNTEAFF	TGTGCCAGCAGTATCACAGGGGGTAACACTGAAGCTTTCTTT	TRBV27	TRBJ1-1	TRBD1	.
CASSLVLSGGPGDTQYF	TGCGCCAGCAGCTTGGTCCTCAGCGGGGGGCCGGGAGATACGCAGTATTTT	TRBV5-1	TRBJ2-3	TRBD2	.
CASTRSYEQYF	TGTGCCAGCACACGGTCCTACGAGCAGTACTTC	TRBV6-1	TRBJ2-7	.	.
CASTPGRVGGHNQPQHF	TGTGCCAGCACCCCCGGCAGGGTTGGTGGGCATAATCAGCCCCAGCATTTT	TRBV7-8	TRBJ1-5	.	.
CASSPTSFDEQFF	TGTGCCAGCAGCCCTACTAGCTTCGATGAGCAGTTCTTC	TRBV5-4	TRBJ2-1	.	few
CASSYGPGHSDYGYTF	TGTGCCAGCAGCTATGGGCCGGGACACTCAGACTATGGCTACACCTTC	TRBV5-4	TRBJ1-2	.	.
CASRRELMQETQYF	TGTGCCAGCAGACGCGAATTGATGCAAGAGACCCAGTACTTC	TRBV6-6	TRBJ2-5	.	.
CASRSRGLNTEAFF	TGTGCCAGCAGGTCCAGGGGGCTTAACACTGAAGCTTTCTTT	TRBV5-6	TRBJ1-1	TRBD1	once
CASSFSRGGTEAFF	TGTGCCAGCAGCTTTAGTAGGGGGGGCACTGAAGCTTTCTTT	TRBV7-9	TRBJ1-1	.	.
CASSLDRRHYNSPLHF	TGTGCCAGCAGTCTGGACAGGAGACACTATAATTCACCCCTCCACTTT	TRBV5-4	TRBJ1-6	TRBD1	.
CATSRDTDYGYTF	TGTGCCACCAGCAGGGACACTGACTATGGCTACACCTTC	TRBV15	TRBJ1-2	.	.
CASSLTGRGLNEKLFF	TGTGCCAGCAGTCTCACAGGGAGGGGGTTGAATGAAAAACTGTTTTTT	TRBV2	TRBJ1-4	.	.
CASSLLWGDYGYTF	TGTGCCAGCTCGCTCCTATGGGGGGACTATGGCTACACCTTC	TRBV18	TRBJ1-2	.	.
CASSFRVIPYEQYF	TGTGCCAGCAGCTTCAGGGTGATACCCTACGAGCAGTACTTC	TRBV5-6	TRBJ2-7	.	few
CASSHTSGSTNEQFF	TGTGCCAGCAGTCATACTAGCGGGAGTACTAATGAGCAGTTCTTC	TRBV2	TRBJ2-1	TRBD2	.
CAPRGGAYEQYF	TGTGCCCCTAGGGGGGGGGCCTACGAGCAGTACTTC	TRBV6-5	TRBJ2-7	.	.
CASSHGLARGTDTQYF	TGCGCCAGCAGCCATGGTTTAGCGAGGGGGACAGATACGCAGTATTTT	TRBV4-1	TRBJ2-3	.	once
CASSLSPGVNTEAFF	TGTGCCAGCAGTTTATCCCCGGGAGTGAACACTGAAGCTTTCTTT	TRBV27	TRBJ1-1	.	.
CSEGKETQYF	TGCAGTGAGGGGAAGGAGACCCAGTACTTC	TRBV20-1	TRBJ2-5	.	.
CASSLQFNQPQHF	TGTGCCAGCTCGTTACAGTTCAATCAGCCCCAGCATTTT	TRBV6-1	TRBJ1-5	.	.
CASSLGLAGGIGQFF	TGTGCCAGCAGCTTAGGACTAGCGGGAGGTATAGGGCAGTTCTTC	TRBV11-1	TRBJ2-1	TRBD2	.
CASSLARNGRAVETQYF	TGTGCCAGCAGCTTAGCGCGAAACGGGAGGGCCGTAGAGACCCAGTACTTC	TRBV7-6	TRBJ2-5	TRBD2	.
CASSPGRLRIAIGAFF	TGTGCCAGCAGCCCCGGGAGACTCCGAATAGCGATCGGGGCTTTCTTT	TRBV7-8	TRBJ1-1	.	.
CASSLAYNEQFF	TGCGCCAGCAGCTTGGCGTACAATGAGCAGTTCTTC	TRBV5-1	TRBJ2-1	.	.
CASSVGLAGGRTGELFF	TGTGCCAGCAGCGTAGGTCTAGCGGGGGGTAGGACCGGGGAGCTGTTTTTT	TRBV9	TRBJ2-2	TRBD2	.
CASSGTIRAEAFF	TGTGCCAGCAGCGGAACAATTCGGGCTGAAGCTTTCTTT	TRBV5-6	TRBJ1-1	.	.
CASSLRSRRSSYNEQFF	TGTGCCAGCAGTTTGAGATCCAGGCGAAGCTCCTACAATGAGCAGTTCTTC	TRBV27	TRBJ2-1	.	once
CASRRQGSGANVLTF	TGTGCCAGCAGACGACAGGGGTCAGGGGCCAACGTCCTGACTTTC	TRBV6-1	TRBJ2-6	TRBD1	.
CASSIGHNTEAFF	TGTGCCAGTAGTATCGGACACAACACTGAAGCTTTCTTT	TRBV19	TRBJ1-1	.	.
CASSFRVGNEQFF	TGTGCCAGCAGCTTCCGGGTGGGCAATGAGCAGTTCTTC	TRBV7-3	TRBJ2-1	.	.
CASSAAGTGVFETQYF	TGTGCCAGCAGCGCAGCAGGGACAGGGGTTTTTGAGACCCAGTACTTC	TRBV7-9	TRBJ2-5	TRBD1	.
CAISDVTSGSETQYF	TGTGCCATCAGTGATGTGACTAGCGGGAGTGAGACCCAGTACTTC	TRBV10-3	TRBJ2-5	TRBD2	.
CASSLGSLAGGVGEQFF	TGCGCCAGCAGCTTGGGCTCTCTAGCGGGGGGGGTCGGTGAGCAGTTCTTC	TRBV5-1	TRBJ2-1	TRBD2	once
CASSMGTSGTPADTQYF	TGTGCCAGTAGTATGGGGACTAGCGGGACGCCCGCGGATACGCAGTATTTT	TRBV19	TRBJ2-3	TRBD2	.
CASSKTLQGNYGYTF	TGTGCCAGCAGCAAGACCTTACAGGGGAACTATGGCTACACCTTC	TRBV9	TRBJ1-2	TRBD1	.